This TCR beta chain was retrieved from a study of blood T cell repertoires in COVID-19. Whole-study context: Donors in the United States, Italy and Spain gave samples during acute or convalescent COVID-19. T cells, B-cell-depleted T cells, or PBMCs supplied cDNA or gDNA.

In the study's own analysis: Amplified reference gene primers provided the basis for estimating nucleated cell counts. Profiling relied on immunoSEQ multiplex PCR, and the TCRdb table lists in-frame clones only, not all of them. V and J calls and clone size are those listed in that table; D and trimming were worked out from the DNA. Of approximately 240,000 clones in the sample, approximately 86% are singletons; the top ten hold 4.5% to 5%. This clone was observed a single time. CDR3 length: 14 amino acids. J lost 13 bases, V lost 3 bases, and 9 bases had no gene match. Germline V gives CDR1 MDHEN, CDR2 SYDVKM.

The chain carries TRBV28 and TRBJ2-1; 10 positions agree with TRBD2. This receptor was taken from an elderly woman with active or convalescent COVID-19. Sequenced input: peripheral blood. DNA of the CDR3: TGTGCCAGCAGTTTGGGGGGGACTAGCGCCCAACAGTTCTTC. Amino acids: CASSLGGTSAQQFF. Supplemented by reference TRBV28 and TRBJ2-1, the full variable domain reads DVKVTQSSRYLVKRTGEKVFLECVQDMDHENMFWYRQDPGLGLRLIYFSYDVKMKEKGDIPEGYSVSREKKERFSLILESASTNQTSMYLCASSLGGTSAQQFFGPGTRLTVL.